The present T cell receptor beta chain was sequenced within a study of OX40 agonist ivuxolimab in advanced cancers. As for the study more broadly: Ivuxolimab, which targeted the costimulatory receptor OX40 (CD134), was an agonistic, fully human IgG2 monoclonal antibody. Intravenous ivuxolimab was administered to patients every 2 weeks at six dose levels: 0.01, 0.1, 0.3, 1.5, 3 and 10 mg/kg. Of the approximately 50 dose-escalation patients, hepatocellular carcinoma was present in around 20, melanoma in approximately 15, renal cell carcinoma in 9 and head and neck cancer in 9. In the dose-escalation cohort, roughly 80% of patients were male, and the mean age was approximately 60 years, with a range of 23 to 79. Prior anti-PD-1, anti-PD-L1 or anti-CTLA-4 therapy was permitted, and roughly two fifths of dose-escalation patients had received checkpoint inhibitors. Three dose-escalation patients achieved partial responses, one with hepatocellular carcinoma and two with cutaneous melanoma. Peripheral TCRbeta sequencing was intended to test whether TCR sequence diversity was altered and clonal T-cell expansion was caused by ivuxolimab. The paper describes the monotherapy dose-escalation part (N of about 50 patients) of the phase I trial of ivuxolimab.

Genomic DNA was isolated from the sorted cells so that the TCRbeta CDR3 region could be sequenced. TCRbeta CDR3 regions were sequenced using the immunoSEQ Assay. TCRdb holds this immuneACCESS table with in-frame rearrangements only. Some clones are missing; in checked studies, unresolved V genes explain under half, and the rest has no known cause. This sample is represented by tens of thousands of clones; 90% to 95% of them were singletons. Jointly, the top ten make up about 13% of the sample. Overall study results and their limits: At doses of 0.1 to 3.0 mg/kg, clonal expansion of both CD4+ and CD8+ blood T cells was observed from baseline to week 6. Antigen specificity was not determined for the clonally expanded peripheral T cells. In the 0.1-3.0 mg/kg groups, partial responders had among the lowest normalized peripheral clonal expansion, particularly in CD8+ T cells. Low levels of normalized T-cell clonal expansion were also seen in some patients who did not respond. On average, CD8+ T cells showed more expanded clones than CD4+ T cells after ivuxolimab.

Patients with a history of autoimmune disease or receiving systemic immunosuppression were excluded from the trial. In every dose cohort, peripheral blood was drawn for TCR sequencing at baseline, cycle 4 day 1, and cycle 7 day 1. The samples were taken from a phase I, first-in-human, multicenter, open-label dose-escalation trial of ivuxolimab. Adults with locally advanced or metastatic melanoma, renal cell, hepatocellular, or head and neck squamous cell carcinoma were enrolled in the trial. CD4+ and CD8+ T cells were sorted separately from peripheral blood before TCR sequencing. The germline V gene supplies CDR1 LGHNA and CDR2 YSLEER. Trimming removed 1 base from V and 12 bases from J; the gene matches leave 9 bases unexplained. From the cysteine up to the phenylalanine, the CDR3 has a length of 16 residues. Of all the DNA, just the CDR3 is kept, 48 bases in frame from base 1. Concerning this clone itself: It lacks a known antigen. No clone much larger than this one lies a single base away; base qualities are absent.

The sequence joins TRBV4-3 to TRBJ2-1; 13 bases in between match TRBD2. The source of this sequence is an adult with an advanced solid tumor such as melanoma, head and neck, liver or kidney cancer. The sequenced sample was CD4+ or CD8+ T cells sorted from blood, obtained in a trial of the OX40 agonist ivuxolimab. The CDR3 reads CASSQGRAGLAGSQFF. The DNA reads as follows: TGCGCCAGCAGCCAAGGTAGGGCGGGACTAGCGGGGTCGCAGTTCTTC.